This T cell receptor beta chain was retrieved from a study of cytomegalovirus exposure and HLA in healthy donors. Overall study context: There were nearly 120 million unique TCR beta sequences, drawn from roughly 200 million T cells, in an earlier analysis. General observations from the study: In terms of immune exposure information, only CMV serostatus was available. Per a later analysis, HLA-associated TCR beta chains showed more clonal expansion than other, equally common TCR beta chains. In a later analysis, TCR beta V- and J-gene trimming was associated with a missense DCLRE1C variant.

CDR3 size: 13 residues. Trimming cost V 0 bases and J 4 bases, with 4 bases left between them. The germline V gene encodes CDR1 MGHRA and CDR2 YSYEKL. Remarks on this clone: Its target is not known.

It was with 60 Vbeta and 13 Jbeta primers that the PCR ran. Some clones are missing from TCRdb's copy, which holds only in-frame ones; the method was immunoSEQ multiplex PCR. The data hold around 120,000 clones, with roughly 80% observed a single time. Sequences were obtained from PBMCs. The chain uses TRBV4-1 and TRBJ1-3; D is unresolved. The receptor comes from a middle-aged woman in good health and CMV-seronegative. CDR3 residues: CASSQDRGNTIYF. The CDR3, as DNA: TGCGCCAGCAGCCAAGATCGGGGAAACACCATATATTTT.